This T cell receptor (beta chain) was captured by sequencing in a study of T cells after yellow fever vaccination. General study points: A minor fraction of clonotypes spanned both CD4 and CD8 compartments. Though weaker, the secondary response peaked faster, on day 5 versus 15.

5'RACE template switching generated TCR cDNA, adding a universal primer site and UMIs. In TCRdb, the 5' RACE reads were re-called with MiXCR into one record per CDR3 protein. The sample shows fewer than 650,000 distinct CDR3 sequences, 21% of them seen only once. CDR1 and CDR2 from the germline V gene are LGHNA and YNFKEQ. The CDR3 spans 15 residues. V was pared by 3 bases and J by 3 bases, with 5 bases of the junction left unmatched. Note on this clonotype: Its specificity is not known.

Source: PBMCs, taken about 20 days after the first yellow fever vaccination. The origin of this receptor is a man between 18 and 29 years old who received the YFV17D yellow fever vaccine. V and J are TRBV4-2 and TRBJ2-5; 9 bases agree with TRBD1. This chain's CDR3 is CASSHLGQGKETQYF. Here the CDR3 DNA reads TGTGCCAGCAGCCACTTGGGACAGGGCAAAGAGACCCAGTACTTC.